The 14 T cell receptor beta chains presented below share a single source sample, sequenced in a study of lymphopenia after photon versus proton radiotherapy. The data were produced by immunoSEQ multiplex PCR, yet TCRdb's version contains in-frame clones alone and is incomplete. The sample lists around 25,000 clones, 75% to 90% occurring once. This material consisted of peripheral blood, taken from a patient treated with photon-based radiotherapy. These receptors originate from a man aged 25-45 years with gastric cancer.

The V call is TRBV28, the J call TRBJ2-1; 9 bases match TRBD1. The CDR3 consists of 14 residues. The germline CDR1 and CDR2 sequences are MDHEN and SYDVKM. V lost 7 bases to trimming and J lost 8 bases; unmatched junction nucleotides: 9. The CDR3 DNA reads TGTGCCAGCATGTGGACAGGGGTGATCGATGAGCAGTTCTTC. Its translation is CASMWTGVIDEQFF.

V usage is TRBV5-6 and J usage is TRBJ2-5; 8 positions agree with TRBD1. V lost 4 bases and J lost 4; bases outside the gene matches: 9. The CDR3 length is 15 residues. Germline lookup yields CDR1 SGHDT and CDR2 YYEEEE. The CDR3 bases are TGTGCCAGCAGCAGGACAGGGTTAGTTTCAGAGACCCAGTACTTC. The encoded protein is CASSRTGLVSETQYF.

This clone was observed once. J is TRBJ1-1 and V is TRBV6-5, with 7 bases fitting TRBD1. V trimming: 0 bases; J trimming: 3 bases; junction bases outside the gene matches: 4. Per germline, CDR1 MNHEY and CDR2 SVGAGI. The CDR3 sequence is 15 residues long. CDR3 loop: CASSYSRQGDTEAFF. In DNA, the CDR3 is TGTGCCAGCAGTTACTCGAGACAGGGCGACACTGAAGCTTTCTTT.

The chain employs TRBV4-2 and TRBJ2-2; D remains unclear. Germline V gene sequence: CDR1 LGHNA, CDR2 YNFKEQ. This CDR3 is built from 17 residues. V gave up 0 bases and J gave up 1 base, with 12 bases separating them. The CDR3 region is CASSQEGFVWNTGELFF. As DNA, the CDR3 is TGTGCCAGCAGCCAAGAGGGATTTGTGTGGAACACCGGGGAGCTGTTTTTT.

The chain recombines TRBV11-3 with TRBJ2-3; 9 nucleotides agree with TRBD2. Germline lookup yields CDR1 SGHNT and CDR2 YENEEA. V shed 3 bases and J 4 bases; nucleotides not matched to a gene: 11. This CDR3 has 17 amino acids. The CDR3 loop is CASSFPLIAGEPDTQYF. The DNA for the CDR3 is TGTGCCAGCAGCTTTCCCCTTATAGCGGGAGAGCCAGATACGCAGTATTTT. The variable domain in full, completed from reference TRBV11-3 and TRBJ2-3, reads EAGVVQSPRYKIIEKKQPVAFWCNPISGHNTLYWYLQNLGQGPELLIRYENEEAVDDSQLPKDRFSAERLKGVDSTLKIQPAELGDSAVYLCASSFPLIAGEPDTQYFGPGTRLTVL.

This clone is deemed medium-sized. The J gene is TRBJ2-7, the V gene TRBV2; D gene ambiguous. CDR1 is SNHLY and CDR2 is FYNNEI in the germline V gene. Trimming pared 4 bases from V and 1 base from J, leaving 5 bases between. The CDR3 is made up of 12 amino acids. The CDR3 loop reads CASSVSSYEQYF. The CDR3 DNA sequence: TGTGCCAGCAGTGTATCATCCTACGAGCAGTACTTC.

J is TRBJ1-2 and V is TRBV4-1; D unclear. The CDR3 is 14 residues long. CDR1 MGHRA and CDR2 YSYEKL come from the germline V gene. V dropped 4 bases and J dropped 4 bases, with 13 bases sitting between them. The CDR3 DNA is TGCGCCAGCAGCCGCTCGACCGCTAGCTATGGCTACACCTTC. As protein: CASSRSTASYGYTF.

This clone was seen more than once but under ten times. The CDR3 nucleotides are TGCGCCAGCAGTGAGGGGACAGGCTCACCCCTCCACTTT. This sequence encodes CASSEGTGSPLHF. This chain links TRBV10-1 with TRBJ1-6; 8 nucleotides agree with TRBD1. V lost 2 bases and J lost 10; bases outside the gene matches: 1. CDR3 length equals 13 residues. Germline V gene sequence: CDR1 WNHNN, CDR2 SYGVQD (reference sequence).

This rearrangement joins TRBV14 to TRBJ2-7; D call uncertain. The CDR3 has 15 amino acids. V was cut by 2 bases and J by 2 bases, with 13 bases left in between. Germline V gene sequence: CDR1 SGHDN, CDR2 FVKESK. Written as DNA, the CDR3 is TGTGCCAGCAGCCAATCGGGTAGCCCTCCCTACGAGCAGTACTTC. Translation gives CASSQSGSPPYEQYF.

The rearrangement uses TRBV19 and TRBJ1-1; 11 bases agree with TRBD1. From germline, CDR1 is LNHDA and CDR2 SQIVND (reference sequence). This CDR3 region has 14 residues. The J segment lost 6 bases and the V segment lost 4 bases, leaving 4 bases of the junction unmatched. The DNA of the CDR3 is TGTGCCAGTAGTAACCGGGACAGGGGGTCTGAAGCTTTCTTT. The encoded protein is CASSNRDRGSEAFF.

The CDR3 loop reads CSGRRDTEQYF. The CDR3 region has the DNA TGCAGCGGCCGCCGGGACACCGAGCAGTACTTC. This chain links TRBV29-1 with TRBJ2-7; D may be TRBD1 (6 bases). The CDR3 runs 11 residues. Deletions cut 7 bases from V and 6 bases from J, with 13 bases between. The germline V gene has CDR1 SQVTM and CDR2 ANQGSEA.

This clone was counted a single time. The rearrangement joins TRBV5-6 to TRBJ2-5; D unresolved. Germline-derived CDR1 and CDR2 are SGHDT and YYEEEE. This CDR3 has 13 residues. Between the trimmed V and J ends, which lost 4 bases and 0 bases, there was a span of 7 bases. The CDR3 DNA reads as TGTGCCAGCAGCCTAACAGACCAAGAGACCCAGTACTTC. It codes for CASSLTDQETQYF.

The chain joins TRBV19 to TRBJ2-5, with 8 bases that match TRBD1. J lost 5 bases, V lost 2 bases, and 7 bases had no gene match. The germline CDR1 and CDR2 sequences are LNHDA and SQIVND (reference sequence). The CDR3 covers 15 residues. The CDR3 here is CASSITPRTGETQYF. The CDR3 DNA sequence: TGTGCCAGTAGTATAACACCAAGGACAGGGGAGACCCAGTACTTC.

This clone is a singleton in its sample. The chain couples TRBV5-1 to TRBJ2-2; 12 bases are shared with TRBD1. The V segment lost 4 bases and the J segment 4 bases; nucleotides outside the gene matches: 8. CDR1 SGHRS and CDR2 YFSETQ come from the germline V gene. The CDR3 totals 17 residues. The CDR3 protein is CASSPEGTGGSTGELFF. The CDR3 DNA is TGCGCCAGCAGCCCGGAGGGGACAGGGGGCTCCACCGGGGAGCTGTTTTTT. Variable domain in full (rest from reference TRBV5-1 and TRBJ2-2): KAGVTQTPRYLIKTRGQQVTLSCSPISGHRSVSWYQQTPGQGLQFLFEYFSETQRNKGNFPGRFSGRQFSNSRSEMNVSTLELGDSALYLCASSPEGTGGSTGELFFGEGSRLTVL.